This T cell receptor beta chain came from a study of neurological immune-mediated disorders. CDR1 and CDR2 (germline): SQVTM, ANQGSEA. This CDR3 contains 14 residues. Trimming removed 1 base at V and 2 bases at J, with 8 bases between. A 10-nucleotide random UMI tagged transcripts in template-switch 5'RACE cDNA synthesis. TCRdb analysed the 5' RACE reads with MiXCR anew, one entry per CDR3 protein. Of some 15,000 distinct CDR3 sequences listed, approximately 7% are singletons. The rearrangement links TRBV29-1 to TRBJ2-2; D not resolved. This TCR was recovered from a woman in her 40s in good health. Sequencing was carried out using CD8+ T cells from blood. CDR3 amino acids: CSVEGAVNTGELFF. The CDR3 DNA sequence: TGCAGCGTTGAAGGGGCCGTTAACACCGGGGAGCTGTTTTTT.